This T cell receptor beta chain was captured by sequencing in a study of identifying expanded T cells in peripheral blood. Study findings and constraints: Clone count variance between roughly 2-week samples rose with total template count. Over two and four weeks, about 15 and 19 clones changed, versus 1.2 between replicates.

This table comes from immunoSEQ multiplex PCR, and its TCRdb copy is limited to in-frame clones, with some not included. The sample lists 120,000 or so clones, over 65% occurring once. This clone has ten or more counts. Its antigen remains unidentified. The V gene end was trimmed by 2 bases and the J gene end by 3 bases; junction bases not matched to a gene: 3. The CDR3 runs 14 residues. CDR1 and CDR2 (germline): SGHRS, YFSETQ. The TCR was taken from a person aged 18 to 75 in good health. The sequencing sample was made of blood. The chain is built from TRBV5-1 and TRBJ1-2, with TRBD1 matching 8 bases. In DNA, the CDR3 is TGCGCCAGCAGCTTCCCAGGGGGCGACTATGGCTACACCTTC. Its translation: CASSFPGGDYGYTF.